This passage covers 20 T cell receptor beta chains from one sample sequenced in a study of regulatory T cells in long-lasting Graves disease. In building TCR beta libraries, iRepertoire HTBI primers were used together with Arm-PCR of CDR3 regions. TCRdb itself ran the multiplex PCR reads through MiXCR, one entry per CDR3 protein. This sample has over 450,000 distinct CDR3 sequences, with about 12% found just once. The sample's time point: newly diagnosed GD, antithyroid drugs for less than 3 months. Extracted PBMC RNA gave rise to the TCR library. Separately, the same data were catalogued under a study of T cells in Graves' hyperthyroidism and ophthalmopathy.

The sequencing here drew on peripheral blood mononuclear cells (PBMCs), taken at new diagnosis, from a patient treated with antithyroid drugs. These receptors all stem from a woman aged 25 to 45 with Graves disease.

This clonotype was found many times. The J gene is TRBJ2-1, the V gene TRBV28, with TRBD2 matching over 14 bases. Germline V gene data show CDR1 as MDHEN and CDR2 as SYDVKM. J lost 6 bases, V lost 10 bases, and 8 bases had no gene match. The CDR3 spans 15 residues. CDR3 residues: CANRPGLAGGNEQFF. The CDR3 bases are TGTGCCAACAGGCCTGGACTAGCGGGGGGCAATGAGCAGTTCTTC.

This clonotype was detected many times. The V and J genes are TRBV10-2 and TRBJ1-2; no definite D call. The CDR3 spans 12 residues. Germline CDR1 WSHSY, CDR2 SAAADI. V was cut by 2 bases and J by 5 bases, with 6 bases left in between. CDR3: CASSEPGYGYTF. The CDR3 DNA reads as TGCGCCAGCAGTGAGCCCGGATATGGCTACACCTTC.

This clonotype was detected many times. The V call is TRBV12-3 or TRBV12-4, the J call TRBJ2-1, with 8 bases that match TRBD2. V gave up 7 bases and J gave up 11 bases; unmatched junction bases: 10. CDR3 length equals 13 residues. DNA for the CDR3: TGTGCCAGCAACCTAGGGGCGGGGGGTAAGCAGTTCTTC. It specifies CASNLGAGGKQFF.

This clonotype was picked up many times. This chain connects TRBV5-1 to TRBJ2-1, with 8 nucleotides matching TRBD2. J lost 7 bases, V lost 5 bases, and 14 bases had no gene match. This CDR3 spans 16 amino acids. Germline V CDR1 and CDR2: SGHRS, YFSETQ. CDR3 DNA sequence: TGCGCCAGCAGACCAGGATACGGGAGGGCGCTTAATGAGCAGTTCTTC. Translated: CASRPGYGRALNEQFF.

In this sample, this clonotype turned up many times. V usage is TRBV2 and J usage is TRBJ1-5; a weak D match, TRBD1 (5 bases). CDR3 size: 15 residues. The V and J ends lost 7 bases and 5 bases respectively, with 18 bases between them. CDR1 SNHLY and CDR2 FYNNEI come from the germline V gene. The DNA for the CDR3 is TGTGCCAGCAATAGGGGCCGACAGCGCGATCAGCCCCAGCATTTT. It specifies CASNRGRQRDQPQHF. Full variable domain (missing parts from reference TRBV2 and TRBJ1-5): EPEVTQTPSHQVTQMGQEVILRCVPISNHLYFYWYRQILGQKVEFLVSFYNNEISEKSEIFDDQFSVERPDGSNFTLKIRSTKLEDSAMYFCASNRGRQRDQPQHFGDGTRLSIL.

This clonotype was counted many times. CDR3 region: CASSEPRPGRRQETQYF. CDR3 nucleotide sequence: TGTGCCAGCAGTGAACCCCGGCCGGGACGTAGACAAGAGACCCAGTACTTC. V is TRBV2 and J is TRBJ2-5; D may be TRBD1 or TRBD2 (5 bases each). The CDR3 spans 17 residues. V lost 2 bases to trimming and J lost 2 bases, with 18 bases between them. Germline V lookup: CDR1 SNHLY, CDR2 FYNNEI.

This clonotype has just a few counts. For the CDR3, the DNA is TGTGCCAGCAGTTTATCTACCTACAATGAGCAGTTCTTC. Encoded protein: CASSLSTYNEQFF. The V and J genes are TRBV28 and TRBJ2-1, with no clear D. CDR1 and CDR2 from the germline V gene are MDHEN and SYDVKM. This CDR3 has 13 amino acids. The V and J ends lost 1 base and 2 bases respectively, with 3 bases between them.

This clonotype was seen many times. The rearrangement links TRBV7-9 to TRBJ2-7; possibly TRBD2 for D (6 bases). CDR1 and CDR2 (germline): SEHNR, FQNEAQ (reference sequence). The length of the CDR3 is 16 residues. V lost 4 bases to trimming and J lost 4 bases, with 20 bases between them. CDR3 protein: CASSSGADKDSYEQYF. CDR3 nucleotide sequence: TGTGCCAGCAGCTCGGGAGCCGACAAAGACTCTTACGAGCAGTACTTC.

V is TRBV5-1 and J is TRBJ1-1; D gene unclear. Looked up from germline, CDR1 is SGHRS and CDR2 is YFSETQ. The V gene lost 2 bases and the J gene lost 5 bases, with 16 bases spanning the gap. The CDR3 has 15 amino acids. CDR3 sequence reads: CASSFIVLKLTEAFF. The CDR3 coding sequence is TGCGCCAGCAGCTTTATAGTTCTTAAGTTGACTGAAGCTTTCTTT.

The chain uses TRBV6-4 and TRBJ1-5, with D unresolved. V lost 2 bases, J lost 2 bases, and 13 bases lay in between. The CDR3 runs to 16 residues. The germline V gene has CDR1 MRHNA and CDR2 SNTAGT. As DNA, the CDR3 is TGTGCCAGCAGTGACCATTTGTGGCCAGGCAATCAGCCCCAGCATTTT. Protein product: CASSDHLWPGNQPQHF.

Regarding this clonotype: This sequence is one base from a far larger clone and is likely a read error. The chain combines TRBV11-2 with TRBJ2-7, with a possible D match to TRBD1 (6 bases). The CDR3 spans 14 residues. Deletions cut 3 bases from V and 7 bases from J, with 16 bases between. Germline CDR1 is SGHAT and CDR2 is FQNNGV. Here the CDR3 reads CASSFDVWDNEQYF. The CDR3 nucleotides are TGTGCCAGCAGCTTCGACGTTTGGGACAATGAGCAGTACTTC.

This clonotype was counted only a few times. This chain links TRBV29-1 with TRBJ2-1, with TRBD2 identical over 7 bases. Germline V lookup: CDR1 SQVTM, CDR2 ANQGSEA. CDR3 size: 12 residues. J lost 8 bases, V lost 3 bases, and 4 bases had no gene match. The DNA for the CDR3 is TGCAGCGTTGACCCTAGCGGCGATGAGCAGTTCTTC. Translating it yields CSVDPSGDEQFF.

The CDR3 loop is CASSSLTSGRYYGYTF. CDR3 nucleotide sequence: TGTGCCAGCAGTTCCCTTACCTCGGGCAGATATTATGGCTACACCTTC. The chain has TRBV28 and TRBJ1-2; D not certain. V was pared by 4 bases and J by 5 bases, with 20 bases between. The CDR3 has 16 amino acids. Germline CDR1 MDHEN, CDR2 SYDVKM.

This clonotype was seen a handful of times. CDR3 nucleotide sequence: TGTGCCAGCAGTCTGACTTGGAGCGAGCAGTTCTTC. Translation gives CASSLTWSEQFF. V gene TRBV6-2 or TRBV6-3 combines with J gene TRBJ2-1; D unclear. The CDR3 has 12 amino acids. V was pared by 5 bases and J by 10 bases, with 12 bases between. The V gene's germline CDR1 is MNHEY and CDR2 SVGEGT.

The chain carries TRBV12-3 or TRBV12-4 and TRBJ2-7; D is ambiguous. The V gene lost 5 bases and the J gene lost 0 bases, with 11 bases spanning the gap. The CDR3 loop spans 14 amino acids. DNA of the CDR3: TGTGCCAGCAGTCGGCTTCTGAGCTCCTACGAGCAGTACTTC. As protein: CASSRLLSSYEQYF.

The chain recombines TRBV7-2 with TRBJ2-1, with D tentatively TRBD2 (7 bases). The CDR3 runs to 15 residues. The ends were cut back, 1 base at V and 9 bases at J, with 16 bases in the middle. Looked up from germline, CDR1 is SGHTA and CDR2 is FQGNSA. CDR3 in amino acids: CASSLEGGGPIEQFF. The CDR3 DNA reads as TGTGCCAGCAGCTTAGAAGGGGGAGGGCCGATTGAGCAGTTCTTC.

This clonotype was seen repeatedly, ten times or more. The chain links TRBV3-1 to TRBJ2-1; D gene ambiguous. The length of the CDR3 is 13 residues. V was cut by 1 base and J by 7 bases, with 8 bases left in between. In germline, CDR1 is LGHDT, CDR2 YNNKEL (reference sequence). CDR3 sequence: CASSQGDWNEQFF. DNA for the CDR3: TGTGCCAGCAGCCAAGGCGACTGGAATGAGCAGTTCTTC.

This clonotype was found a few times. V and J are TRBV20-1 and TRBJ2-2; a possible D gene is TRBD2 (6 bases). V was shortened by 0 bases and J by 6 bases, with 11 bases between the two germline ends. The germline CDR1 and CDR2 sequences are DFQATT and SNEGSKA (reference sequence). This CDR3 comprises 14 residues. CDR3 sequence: CSARDGRGSGELFF. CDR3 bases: TGCAGTGCTAGAGACGGGAGAGGGTCCGGGGAGCTGTTTTTT.

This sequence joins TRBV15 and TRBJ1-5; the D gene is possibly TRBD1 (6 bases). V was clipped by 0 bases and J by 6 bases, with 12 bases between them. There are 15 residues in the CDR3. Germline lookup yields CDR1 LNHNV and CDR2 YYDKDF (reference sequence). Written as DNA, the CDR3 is TGTGCCACCAGCAGAGACAAGGGGGTCTTTCAGCCCCAGCATTTT. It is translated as CATSRDKGVFQPQHF.

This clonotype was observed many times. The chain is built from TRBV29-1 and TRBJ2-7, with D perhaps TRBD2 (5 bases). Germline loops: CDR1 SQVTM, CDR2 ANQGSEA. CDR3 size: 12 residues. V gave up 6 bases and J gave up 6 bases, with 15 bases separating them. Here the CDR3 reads CSVRDGVGEQYF. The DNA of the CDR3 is TGCAGCGTCCGTGACGGGGTTGGCGAGCAGTACTTC.